The clone carrying this T cell receptor beta chain was recorded once. These data originate in a study of blood T cell repertoires in COVID-19. Method: immunoSEQ multiplex PCR; TCRdb's copy keeps in-frame clones and lacks some. The sample lists roughly 330,000 clones, approximately 89% occurring once. CDR1 is MNHEY, CDR2 SMNVEV, per germline (reference sequence). The J segment lost 4 bases and the V segment lost 5 bases, leaving 7 bases of the junction unmatched. The CDR3 totals 15 residues. The V and J genes are TRBV27 and TRBJ1-2; 10 bases are shared with TRBD1. This receptor was identified in a woman aged 30 to 39 who had recovered from COVID-19. Source material: PBMCs or T cells enriched from blood (not recorded which). The CDR3 DNA follows: TGTGCCAGCAGTCATGGGACAGGGGTAGGCTATGGCTACACCTTC. It encodes CASSHGTGVGYGYTF.